This TCR beta chain was captured by sequencing in a study of radiotherapy plus CTLA-4 blockade in lung cancer. As for the study in general: In 18% of patients, objective responses were seen; 25% to 40% had disease control. General study findings and limits: Following radiotherapy plus ipilimumab, tumor-derived TCR clones expanded in the blood. Together with interferon-beta, which increased in serum after radiation, early dynamic changes in blood T cell clones were reportedly the best predictors of response.

This table comes from immunoSEQ multiplex PCR, and its TCRdb copy is limited to in-frame clones, with some not included. Here the sample spans more than 90,000 clones, over 65% being singletons. This CDR3 spans 12 amino acids. Trimming removed 4 bases from V and 4 bases from J, with 10 bases in between. Per germline, CDR1 SQVTM and CDR2 ANQGSEA. About this clone itself: What it binds is not known.

This chain joins TRBV29-1 and TRBJ2-5; unclear D gene. The receptor was derived from a human donor with non-small cell lung cancer that progressed on radiotherapy plus ipilimumab. Some clones in this sample may be carry-over from other donors' samples. The sample in question was peripheral blood, obtained from a patient treated with radiotherapy plus ipilimumab. In nucleotides, the CDR3 is TGCAGCGTTGGGAAAGGGTCAGAGACCCAGTACTTC. It encodes CSVGKGSETQYF.